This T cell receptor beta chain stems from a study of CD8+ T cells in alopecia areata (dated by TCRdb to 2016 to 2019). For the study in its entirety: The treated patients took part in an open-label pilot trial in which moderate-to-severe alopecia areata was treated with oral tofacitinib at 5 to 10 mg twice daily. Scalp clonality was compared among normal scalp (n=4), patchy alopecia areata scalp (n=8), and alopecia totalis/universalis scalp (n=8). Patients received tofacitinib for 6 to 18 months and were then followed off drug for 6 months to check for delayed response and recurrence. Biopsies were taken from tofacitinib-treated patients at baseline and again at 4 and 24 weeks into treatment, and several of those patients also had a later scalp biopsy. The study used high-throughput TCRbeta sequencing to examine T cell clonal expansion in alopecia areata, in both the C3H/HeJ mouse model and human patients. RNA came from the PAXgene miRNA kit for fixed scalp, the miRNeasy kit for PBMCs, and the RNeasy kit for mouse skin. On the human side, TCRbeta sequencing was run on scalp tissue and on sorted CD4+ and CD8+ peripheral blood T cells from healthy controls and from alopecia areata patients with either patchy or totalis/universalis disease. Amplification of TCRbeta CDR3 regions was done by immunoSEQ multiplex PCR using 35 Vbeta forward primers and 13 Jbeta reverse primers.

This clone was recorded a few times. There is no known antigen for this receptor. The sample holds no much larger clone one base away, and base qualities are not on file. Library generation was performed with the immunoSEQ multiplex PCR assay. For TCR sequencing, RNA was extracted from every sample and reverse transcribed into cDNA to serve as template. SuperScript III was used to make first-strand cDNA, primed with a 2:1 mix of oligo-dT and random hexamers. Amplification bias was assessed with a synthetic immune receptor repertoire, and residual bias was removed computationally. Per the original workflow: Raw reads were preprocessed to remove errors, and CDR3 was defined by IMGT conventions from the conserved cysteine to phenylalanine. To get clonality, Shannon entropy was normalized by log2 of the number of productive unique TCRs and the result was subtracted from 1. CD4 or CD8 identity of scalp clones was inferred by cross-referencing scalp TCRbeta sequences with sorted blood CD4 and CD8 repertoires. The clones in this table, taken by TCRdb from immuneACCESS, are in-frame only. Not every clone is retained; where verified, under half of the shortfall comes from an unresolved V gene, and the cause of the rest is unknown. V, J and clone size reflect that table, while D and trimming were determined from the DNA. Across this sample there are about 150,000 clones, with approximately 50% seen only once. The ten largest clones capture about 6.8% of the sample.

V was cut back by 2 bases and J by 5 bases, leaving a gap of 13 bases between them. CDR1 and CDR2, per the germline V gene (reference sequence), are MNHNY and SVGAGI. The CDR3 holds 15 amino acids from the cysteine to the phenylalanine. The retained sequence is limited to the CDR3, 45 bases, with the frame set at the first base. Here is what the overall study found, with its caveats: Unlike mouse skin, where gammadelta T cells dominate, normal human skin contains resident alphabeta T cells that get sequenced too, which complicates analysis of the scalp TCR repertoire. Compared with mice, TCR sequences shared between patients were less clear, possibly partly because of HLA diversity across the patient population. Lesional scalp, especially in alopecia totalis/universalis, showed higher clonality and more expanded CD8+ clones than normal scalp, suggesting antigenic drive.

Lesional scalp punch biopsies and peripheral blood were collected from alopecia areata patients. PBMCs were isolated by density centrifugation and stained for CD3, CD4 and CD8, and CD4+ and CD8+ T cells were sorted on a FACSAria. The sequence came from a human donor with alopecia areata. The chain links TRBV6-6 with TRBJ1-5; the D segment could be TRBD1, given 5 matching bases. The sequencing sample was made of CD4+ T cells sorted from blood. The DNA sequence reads TGTGCCAGCAGTTACCCCTCTGCGGGGGATCAGCCCCAGCATTTT. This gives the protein CASSYPSAGDQPQHF.